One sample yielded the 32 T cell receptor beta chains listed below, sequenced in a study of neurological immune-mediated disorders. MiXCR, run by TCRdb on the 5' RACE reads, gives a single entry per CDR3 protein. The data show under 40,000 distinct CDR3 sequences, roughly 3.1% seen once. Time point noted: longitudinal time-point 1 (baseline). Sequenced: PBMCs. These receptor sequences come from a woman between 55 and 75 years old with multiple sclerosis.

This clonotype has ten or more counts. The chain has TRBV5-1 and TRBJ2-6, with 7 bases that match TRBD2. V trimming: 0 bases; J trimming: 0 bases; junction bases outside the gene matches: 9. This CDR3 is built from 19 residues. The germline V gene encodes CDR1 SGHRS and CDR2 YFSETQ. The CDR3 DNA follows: TGCGCCAGCAGCTTGGTGTCGGGAGGCTTAACCTCTGGGGCCAACGTCCTGACTTTC. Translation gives CASSLVSGGLTSGANVLTF.

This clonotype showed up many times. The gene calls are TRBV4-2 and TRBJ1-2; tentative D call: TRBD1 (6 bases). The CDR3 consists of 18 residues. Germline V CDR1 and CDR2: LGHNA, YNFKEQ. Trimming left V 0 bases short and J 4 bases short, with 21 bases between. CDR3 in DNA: TGTGCCAGCAGCCAAGATCCCCTGCGACGGGAGGGGGGCTATGGCTACACCTTC. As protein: CASSQDPLRREGGYGYTF.

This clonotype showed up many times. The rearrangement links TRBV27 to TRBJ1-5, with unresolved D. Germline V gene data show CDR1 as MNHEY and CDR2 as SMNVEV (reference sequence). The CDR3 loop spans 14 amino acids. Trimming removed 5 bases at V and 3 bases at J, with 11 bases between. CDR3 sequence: CASSLGPANQPQHF. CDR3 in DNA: TGTGCCAGCAGTCTGGGCCCTGCCAATCAGCCCCAGCATTTT.

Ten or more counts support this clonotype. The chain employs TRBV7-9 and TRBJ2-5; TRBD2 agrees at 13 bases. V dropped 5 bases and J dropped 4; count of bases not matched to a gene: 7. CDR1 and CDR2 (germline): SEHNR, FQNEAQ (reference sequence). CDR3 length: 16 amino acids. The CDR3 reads CASSTSGGAGAETQYF. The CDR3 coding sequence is TGTGCCAGCAGCACTAGCGGGGGGGCCGGCGCAGAGACCCAGTACTTC.

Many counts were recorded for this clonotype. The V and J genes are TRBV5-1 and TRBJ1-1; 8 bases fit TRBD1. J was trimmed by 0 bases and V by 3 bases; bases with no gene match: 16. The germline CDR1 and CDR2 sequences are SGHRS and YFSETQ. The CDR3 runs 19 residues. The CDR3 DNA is TGCGCCAGCAGCTGGACCCCCGGACAGGGAGATCCCATGAACACTGAAGCTTTCTTT. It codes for CASSWTPGQGDPMNTEAFF.

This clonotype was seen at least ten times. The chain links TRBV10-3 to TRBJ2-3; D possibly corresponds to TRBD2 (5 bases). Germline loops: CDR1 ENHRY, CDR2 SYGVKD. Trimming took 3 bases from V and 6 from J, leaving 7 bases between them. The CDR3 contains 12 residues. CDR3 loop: CAISERGDTQYF. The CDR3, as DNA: TGTGCCATCAGTGAACGCGGGGATACGCAGTATTTT.

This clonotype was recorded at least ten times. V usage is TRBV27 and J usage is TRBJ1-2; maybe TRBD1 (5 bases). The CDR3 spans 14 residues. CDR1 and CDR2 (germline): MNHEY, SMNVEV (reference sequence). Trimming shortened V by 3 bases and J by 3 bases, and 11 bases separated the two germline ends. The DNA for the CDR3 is TGTGCCAGCAGTTTGTGGCAGGGTGACTATGGCTACACCTTC. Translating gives CASSLWQGDYGYTF.

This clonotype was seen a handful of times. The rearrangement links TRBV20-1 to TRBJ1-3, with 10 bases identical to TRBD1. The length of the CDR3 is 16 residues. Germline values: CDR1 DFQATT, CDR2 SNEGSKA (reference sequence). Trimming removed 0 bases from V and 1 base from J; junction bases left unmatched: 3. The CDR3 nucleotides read TGCAGTGCTAGAGACCCGGGACAGGGGTCTGGAAACACCATATATTTT. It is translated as CSARDPGQGSGNTIYF.

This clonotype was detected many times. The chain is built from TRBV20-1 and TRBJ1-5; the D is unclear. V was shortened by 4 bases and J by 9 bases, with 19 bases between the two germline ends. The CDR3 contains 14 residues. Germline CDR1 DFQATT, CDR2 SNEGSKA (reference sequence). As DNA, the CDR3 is TGCAGTGCTACCCCCGGACCCAGAGGTGGGCCCCAGCATTTT. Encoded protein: CSATPGPRGGPQHF.

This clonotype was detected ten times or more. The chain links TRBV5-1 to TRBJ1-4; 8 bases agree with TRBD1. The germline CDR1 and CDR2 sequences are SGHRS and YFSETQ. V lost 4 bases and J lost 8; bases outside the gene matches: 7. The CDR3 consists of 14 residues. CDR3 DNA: TGCGCCAGCAGCAAGGACAGGGTCGGCGAAAAACTGTTTTTT. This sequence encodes CASSKDRVGEKLFF.

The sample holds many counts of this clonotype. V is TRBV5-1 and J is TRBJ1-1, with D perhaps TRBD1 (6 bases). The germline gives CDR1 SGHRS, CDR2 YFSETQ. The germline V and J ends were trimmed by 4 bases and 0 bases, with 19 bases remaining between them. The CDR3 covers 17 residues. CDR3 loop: CASSPGGRQGMNTEAFF. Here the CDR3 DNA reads TGCGCCAGCAGCCCTGGGGGGCGGCAGGGGATGAACACTGAAGCTTTCTTT.

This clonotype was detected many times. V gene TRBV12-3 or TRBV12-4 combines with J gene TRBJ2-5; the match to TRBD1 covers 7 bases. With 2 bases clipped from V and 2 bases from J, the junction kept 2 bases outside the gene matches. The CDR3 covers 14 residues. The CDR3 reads CASSLLQGQETQYF. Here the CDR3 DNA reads TGTGCCAGCAGTTTACTACAGGGGCAAGAGACCCAGTACTTC.

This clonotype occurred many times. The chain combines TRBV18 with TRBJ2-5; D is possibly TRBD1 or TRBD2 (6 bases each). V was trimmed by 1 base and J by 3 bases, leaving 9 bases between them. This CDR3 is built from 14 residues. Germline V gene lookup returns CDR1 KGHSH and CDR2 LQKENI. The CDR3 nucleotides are TGTGCCAGCTCACCACGGGGGGCAGAAGAGACCCAGTACTTC. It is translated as CASSPRGAEETQYF.

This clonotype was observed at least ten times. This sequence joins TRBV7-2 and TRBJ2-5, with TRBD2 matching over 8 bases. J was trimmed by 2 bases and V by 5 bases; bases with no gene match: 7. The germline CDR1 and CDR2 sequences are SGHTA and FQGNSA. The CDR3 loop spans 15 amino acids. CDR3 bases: TGTGCCAGCAGCCAACGGACTAGCAAACAAGAGACCCAGTACTTC. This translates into CASSQRTSKQETQYF.

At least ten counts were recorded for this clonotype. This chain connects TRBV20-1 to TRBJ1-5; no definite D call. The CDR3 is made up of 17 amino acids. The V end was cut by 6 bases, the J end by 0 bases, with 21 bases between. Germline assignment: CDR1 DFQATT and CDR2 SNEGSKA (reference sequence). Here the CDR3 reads CSAINGQLLSSNQPQHF. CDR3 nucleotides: TGCAGTGCCATAAATGGTCAGCTCCTGAGTAGCAATCAGCCCCAGCATTTT.

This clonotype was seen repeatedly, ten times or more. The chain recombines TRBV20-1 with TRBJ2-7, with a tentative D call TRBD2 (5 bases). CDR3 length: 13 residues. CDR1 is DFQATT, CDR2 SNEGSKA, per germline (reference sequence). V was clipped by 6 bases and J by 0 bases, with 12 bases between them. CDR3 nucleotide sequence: TGCAGTGCCCCGGACTCTAGCTCCTACGAGCAGTACTTC. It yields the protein CSAPDSSSYEQYF.

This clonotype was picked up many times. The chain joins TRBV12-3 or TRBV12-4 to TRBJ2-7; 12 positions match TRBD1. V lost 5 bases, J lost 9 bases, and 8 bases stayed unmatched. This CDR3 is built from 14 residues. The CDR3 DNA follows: TGTGCCAGCAGTAGAGGGACAGGGGGCGCAGGGCAGTACTTC. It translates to CASSRGTGGAGQYF.

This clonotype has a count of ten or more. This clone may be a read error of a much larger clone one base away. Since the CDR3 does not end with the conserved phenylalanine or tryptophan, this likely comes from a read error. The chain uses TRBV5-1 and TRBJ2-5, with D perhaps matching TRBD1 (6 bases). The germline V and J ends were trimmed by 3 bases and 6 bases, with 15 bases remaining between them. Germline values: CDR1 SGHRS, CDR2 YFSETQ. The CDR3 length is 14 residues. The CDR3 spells CASSSAQTGQTQYC. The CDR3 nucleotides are TGCGCCAGCAGCTCGGCCCAAACAGGGCAGACCCAGTACTGC.

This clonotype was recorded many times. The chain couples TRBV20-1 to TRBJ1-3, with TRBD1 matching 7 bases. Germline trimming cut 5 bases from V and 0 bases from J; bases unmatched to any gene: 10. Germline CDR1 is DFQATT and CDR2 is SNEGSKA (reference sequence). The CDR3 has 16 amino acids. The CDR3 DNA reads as TGCAGTGCTGACAAAGGGGGCCCCCTCTCTGGAAACACCATATATTTT. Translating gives CSADKGGPLSGNTIYF.

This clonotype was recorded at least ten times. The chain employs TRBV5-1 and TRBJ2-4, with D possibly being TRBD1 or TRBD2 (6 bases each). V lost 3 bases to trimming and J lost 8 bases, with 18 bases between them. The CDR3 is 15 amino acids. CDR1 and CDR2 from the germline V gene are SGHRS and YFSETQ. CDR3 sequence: CASSSKGGNPDIQYF. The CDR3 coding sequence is TGCGCCAGCAGCTCAAAGGGGGGAAATCCCGACATTCAGTACTTC. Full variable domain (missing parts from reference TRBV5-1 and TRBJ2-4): KAGVTQTPRYLIKTRGQQVTLSCSPISGHRSVSWYQQTPGQGLQFLFEYFSETQRNKGNFPGRFSGRQFSNSRSEMNVSTLELGDSALYLCASSSKGGNPDIQYFGAGTRLSVL.

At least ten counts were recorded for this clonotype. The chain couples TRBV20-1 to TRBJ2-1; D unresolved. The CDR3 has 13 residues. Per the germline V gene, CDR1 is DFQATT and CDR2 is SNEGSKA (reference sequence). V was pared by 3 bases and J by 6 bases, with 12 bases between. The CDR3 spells CSASDRPSNEQFF. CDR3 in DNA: TGCAGTGCTAGCGACCGACCTAGCAATGAGCAGTTCTTC.

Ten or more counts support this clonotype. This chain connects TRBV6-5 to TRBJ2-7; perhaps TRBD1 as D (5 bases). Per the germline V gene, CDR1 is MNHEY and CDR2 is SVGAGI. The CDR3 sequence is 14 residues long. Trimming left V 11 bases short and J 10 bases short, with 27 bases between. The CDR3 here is CAVGLSAGRSAQYF. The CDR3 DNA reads TGTGCCGTGGGTTTGTCGGCAGGGCGTTCCGCTCAGTACTTC.

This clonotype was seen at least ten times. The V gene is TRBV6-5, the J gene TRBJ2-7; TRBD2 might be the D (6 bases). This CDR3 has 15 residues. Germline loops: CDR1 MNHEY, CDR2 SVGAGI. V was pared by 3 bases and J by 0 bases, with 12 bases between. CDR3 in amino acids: CASSYGRGSSYEQYF. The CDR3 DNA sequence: TGTGCCAGCAGTTATGGCCGGGGGTCCTCCTACGAGCAGTACTTC.

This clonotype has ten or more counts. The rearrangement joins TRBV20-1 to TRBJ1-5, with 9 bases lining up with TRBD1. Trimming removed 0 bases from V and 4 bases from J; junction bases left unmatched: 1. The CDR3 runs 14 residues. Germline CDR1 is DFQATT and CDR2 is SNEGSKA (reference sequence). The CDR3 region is CSARETGGNQPQHF. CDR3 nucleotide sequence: TGCAGTGCTAGAGAGACAGGGGGGAATCAGCCCCAGCATTTT.

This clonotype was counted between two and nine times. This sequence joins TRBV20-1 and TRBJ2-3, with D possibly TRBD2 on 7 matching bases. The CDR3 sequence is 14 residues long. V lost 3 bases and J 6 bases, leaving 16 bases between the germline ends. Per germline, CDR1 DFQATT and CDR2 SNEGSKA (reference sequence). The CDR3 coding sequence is TGCAGTGCTAGGGAGGGGGGGATGAGGGATACGCAGTATTTT. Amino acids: CSAREGGMRDTQYF.

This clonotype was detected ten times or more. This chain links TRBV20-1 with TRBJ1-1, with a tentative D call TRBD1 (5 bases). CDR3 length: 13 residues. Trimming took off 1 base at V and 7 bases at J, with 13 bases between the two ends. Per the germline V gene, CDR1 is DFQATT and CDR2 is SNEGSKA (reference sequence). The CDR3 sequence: CSARGRDGIEAFF. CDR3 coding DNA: TGCAGTGCTAGAGGGAGGGACGGAATTGAAGCTTTCTTT.

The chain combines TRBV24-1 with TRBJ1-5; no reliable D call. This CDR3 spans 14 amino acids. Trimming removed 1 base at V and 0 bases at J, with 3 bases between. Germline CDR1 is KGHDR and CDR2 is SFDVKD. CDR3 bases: TGTGCCACCAGTGATTTTCATAGCAATCAGCCCCAGCATTTT. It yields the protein CATSDFHSNQPQHF.

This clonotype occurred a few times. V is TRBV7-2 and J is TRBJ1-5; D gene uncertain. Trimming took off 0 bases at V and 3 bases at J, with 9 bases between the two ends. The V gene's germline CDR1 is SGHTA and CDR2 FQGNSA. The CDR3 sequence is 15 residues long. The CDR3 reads CASSLAAAFNQPQHF. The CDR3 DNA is TGTGCCAGCAGCTTAGCGGCGGCTTTCAATCAGCCCCAGCATTTT.

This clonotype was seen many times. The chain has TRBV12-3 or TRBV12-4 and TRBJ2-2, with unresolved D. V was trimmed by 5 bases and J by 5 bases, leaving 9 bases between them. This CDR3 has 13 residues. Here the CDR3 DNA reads TGTGCCAGCAGTCCCGCCGAGACCGGGGAGCTGTTTTTT. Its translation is CASSPAETGELFF.

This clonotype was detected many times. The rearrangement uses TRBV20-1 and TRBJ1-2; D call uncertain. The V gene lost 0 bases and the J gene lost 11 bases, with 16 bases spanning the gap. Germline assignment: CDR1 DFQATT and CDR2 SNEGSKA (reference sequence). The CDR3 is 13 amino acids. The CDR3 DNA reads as TGCAGTGCTAGAGATCCGGGCGGGATTCTGTACACCTTC. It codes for CSARDPGGILYTF.

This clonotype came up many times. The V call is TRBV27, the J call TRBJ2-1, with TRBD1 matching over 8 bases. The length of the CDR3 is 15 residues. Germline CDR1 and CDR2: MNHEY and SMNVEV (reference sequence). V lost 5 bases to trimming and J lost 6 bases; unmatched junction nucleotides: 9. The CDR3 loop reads CASSPRDRLSNEQFF. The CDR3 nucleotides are TGTGCCAGCAGTCCCCGGGACAGGCTTAGCAATGAGCAGTTCTTC.

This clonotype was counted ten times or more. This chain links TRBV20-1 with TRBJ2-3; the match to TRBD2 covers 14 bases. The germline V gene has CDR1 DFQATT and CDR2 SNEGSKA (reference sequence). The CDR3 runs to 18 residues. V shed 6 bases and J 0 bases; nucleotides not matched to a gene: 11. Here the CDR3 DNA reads TGCAGTGCCACAGGGGACGGGACTAGCGGGGGAAGCACAGATACGCAGTATTTT. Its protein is CSATGDGTSGGSTDTQYF.